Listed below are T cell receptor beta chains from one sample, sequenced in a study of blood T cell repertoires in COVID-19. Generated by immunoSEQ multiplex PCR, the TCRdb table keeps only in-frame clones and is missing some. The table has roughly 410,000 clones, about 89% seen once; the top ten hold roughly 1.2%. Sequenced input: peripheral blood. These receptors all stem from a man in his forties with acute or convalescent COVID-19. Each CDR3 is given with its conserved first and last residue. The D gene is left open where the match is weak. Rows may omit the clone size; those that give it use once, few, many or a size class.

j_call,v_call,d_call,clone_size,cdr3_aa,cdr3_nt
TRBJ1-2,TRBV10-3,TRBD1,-,CAISSGQGFYGYTF,TGTGCCATCAGTTCGGGACAGGGTTTTTATGGCTACACCTTC
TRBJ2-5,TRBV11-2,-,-,CASSHGGIQETQYF,TGTGCCAGCAGCCATGGGGGGATCCAAGAGACCCAGTACTTC
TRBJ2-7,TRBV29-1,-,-,CSVVAYEQYF,TGCAGCGTTGTAGCATACGAGCAGTACTTC
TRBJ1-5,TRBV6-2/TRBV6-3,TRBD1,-,CASGPLRDRGNQPQHF,TGTGCCAGCGGCCCCCTCCGGGACAGGGGGAATCAGCCCCAGCATTTT
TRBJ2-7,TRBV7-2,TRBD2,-,CASSLAASGGASAEQYF,TGTGCCAGCAGCTTAGCGGCTAGCGGGGGGGCATCAGCCGAGCAGTACTTC
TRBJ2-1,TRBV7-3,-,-,CASSANNEQFF,TGTGCCAGCAGCGCGAACAATGAGCAGTTCTTC
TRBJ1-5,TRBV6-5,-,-,CASSYSRAAQPQHF,TGTGCCAGCAGTTACTCCAGGGCGGCTCAGCCCCAGCATTTT
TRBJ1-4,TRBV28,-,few,CASSLSGRVGEKLFF,TGTGCCAGCAGTTTATCTGGCAGGGTGGGTGAAAAACTGTTTTTT
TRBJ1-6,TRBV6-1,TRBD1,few,CASSVGGTGTSLGSPLHF,TGTGCCAGCAGTGTGGGAGGGACAGGGACATCTCTTGGTTCACCCCTCCACTTT
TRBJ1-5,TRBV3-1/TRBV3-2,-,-,CASSQDSRSNQPQHF,TGTGCCAGCAGCCAAGATTCGAGGAGCAATCAGCCCCAGCATTTT
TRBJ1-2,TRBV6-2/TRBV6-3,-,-,CASSSPGLSYGYTF,TGTGCCAGCAGTTCGCCGGGACTGAGCTATGGCTACACCTTC
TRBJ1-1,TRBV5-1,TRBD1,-,CASSLVGQANTEAFF,TGCGCCAGCAGCTTGGTTGGACAGGCGAACACTGAAGCTTTCTTT
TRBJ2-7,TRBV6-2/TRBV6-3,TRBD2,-,CASSRSGGQYYEQYF,TGTGCCAGCAGCCGCAGCGGGGGGCAATACTACGAGCAGTACTTC
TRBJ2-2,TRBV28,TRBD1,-,CASPTTGAGELFF,TGTGCCAGTCCCACGACAGGGGCCGGGGAGCTGTTTTTT
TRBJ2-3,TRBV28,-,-,CASSFSPRSEFTDTQYF,TGTGCCAGCAGTTTCTCCCCTCGGTCGGAGTTCACAGATACGCAGTATTTT
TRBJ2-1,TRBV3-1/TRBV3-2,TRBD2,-,CASSQGSGRRFKHNEQFF,TGTGCCAGCAGCCAAGGTAGCGGGAGGCGGTTCAAACACAATGAGCAGTTCTTC
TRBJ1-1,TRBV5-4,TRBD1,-,CASRLEGAQNTEAFF,TGTGCCAGCAGGTTAGAGGGGGCGCAGAACACTGAAGCTTTCTTT
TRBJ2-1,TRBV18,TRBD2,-,CASSRLAQDEQFF,TGTGCCAGCTCACGACTAGCCCAGGATGAGCAGTTCTTC
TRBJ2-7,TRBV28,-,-,CASSLFVLPYEQYF,TGTGCCAGCAGTTTATTCGTTCTTCCCTACGAGCAGTACTTC
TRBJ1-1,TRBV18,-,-,CASSPPLNTEAFF,TGTGCCAGCTCACCACCCTTGAACACTGAAGCTTTCTTT